These 27 T cell receptor beta chains were all obtained from the same sample, sequenced in a study of T cell responses to AZD1222 COVID-19 vaccine. The protocol was immunoSEQ multiplex PCR, while the TCRdb copy is restricted to in-frame clones and leaves out a portion. The data contain over 100,000 clones, around 87% of them singletons. The sample was peripheral blood, taken on day 0 of AZD1222 vaccination. The source is an adult in good health.

The rearrangement joins TRBV2 to TRBJ1-2; D not certain. The germline V gene has CDR1 SNHLY and CDR2 FYNNEI. The CDR3 runs 16 residues. V gave up 1 base and J gave up 5 bases, with 17 bases separating them. This CDR3 reads CASSEVVGTYGYGYTF. DNA of the CDR3: TGTGCCAGCAGTGAAGTTGTCGGCACCTATGGGTATGGCTACACCTTC. Complete variable domain (other parts from reference TRBV2 and TRBJ1-2): EPEVTQTPSHQVTQMGQEVILRCVPISNHLYFYWYRQILGQKVEFLVSFYNNEISEKSEIFDDQFSVERPDGSNFTLKIRSTKLEDSAMYFCASSEVVGTYGYGYTFGSGTRLTVV.

The gene calls are TRBV24-1 and TRBJ1-2; no reliable D call. Germline V gene data show CDR1 as KGHDR and CDR2 as SFDVKD. This CDR3 comprises 14 residues. Trimming removed 2 bases at V and 6 bases at J, with 12 bases between. The CDR3 here is CATSDSGRDNGYTF. CDR3 DNA sequence: TGTGCCACCAGTGATTCCGGGAGAGACAATGGCTACACCTTC.

This chain joins TRBV7-9 and TRBJ1-2; D uncertain. The V end was cut by 1 base, the J end by 6 bases, with 15 bases between. The CDR3 sequence is 15 residues long. Germline V gene lookup returns CDR1 SEHNR and CDR2 FQNEAQ (reference sequence). The CDR3 protein is CASSLGSTVPHGYTF. Written as DNA, the CDR3 is TGTGCCAGCAGCTTAGGTTCGACGGTCCCCCATGGCTACACCTTC.

V is TRBV6-1 and J is TRBJ1-3; D is uncertain. Germline-derived CDR1 and CDR2 are MNHNS and SASEGT. V was shortened by 2 bases and J by 2 bases, with 13 bases between the two germline ends. This CDR3 is built from 16 residues. CDR3 DNA: TGTGCCAGCAGTGAAAGGCGCAGTTTAACTGGAAACACCATATATTTT. It translates to CASSERRSLTGNTIYF.

This clone has only one observation. This chain connects TRBV7-3 to TRBJ2-1; D may be TRBD1 or TRBD2 (6 bases each). The V and J ends lost 2 bases and 6 bases respectively, with 17 bases between them. CDR1 and CDR2 from the germline V gene are SGHTA and FQGTGA. This CDR3 is built from 16 residues. In DNA, the CDR3 is TGTGCCAGCAGCTTATCCCCGGGGGCGCAAAGCAATGAGCAGTTCTTC. It encodes CASSLSPGAQSNEQFF.

The chain links TRBV18 to TRBJ1-4; TRBD1 matches 8 bases. Trimming cost V 3 bases and J 3 bases; bases outside gene matches: 15. CDR1 is KGHSH and CDR2 is LQKENI in the germline V gene. The CDR3 is 19 residues long. CDR3 DNA: TGTGCCAGCTCACCTAACCGAGGACAGGGATCCTCCTCTAATGAAAAACTGTTTTTT. Encoded protein: CASSPNRGQGSSSNEKLFF.

This sequence joins TRBV7-9 and TRBJ2-3, with 16 nucleotides matching TRBD2. This CDR3 is built from 17 residues. V lost 6 bases and J lost 6; bases outside the gene matches: 9. Germline assignment: CDR1 SEHNR and CDR2 FQNEAQ (reference sequence). The CDR3 loop reads CASRLGLAGGPVDTQYF. In nucleotides, the CDR3 is TGTGCCAGCAGGTTGGGACTAGCGGGGGGGCCTGTTGATACGCAGTATTTT.

The chain joins TRBV7-9 to TRBJ1-4; TRBD1 might be the D (5 bases). Germline CDR1 and CDR2: SEHNR and FQNEAQ (reference sequence). V lost 5 bases and J lost 0, with 10 bases in between. This CDR3 region has 15 residues. The CDR3 here is CASSVRGPTNEKLFF. In nucleotides, the CDR3 is TGTGCCAGCAGCGTCCGGGGCCCAACTAATGAAAAACTGTTTTTT.

J is TRBJ1-2 and V is TRBV11-2; D remains ambiguous. With 1 base removed from V and 3 bases from J, the gap between germline ends came to 24 bases. Germline V gives CDR1 SGHAT, CDR2 FQNNGV. This CDR3 has 19 residues. The CDR3 is CASSLALFGRESTYYGYTF. In nucleotides, the CDR3 is TGTGCCAGCAGCTTAGCCCTCTTCGGACGGGAGTCGACCTACTATGGCTACACCTTC.

This rearrangement joins TRBV9 to TRBJ2-7, with 10 bases fitting TRBD2. Per the germline V gene, CDR1 is SGDLS and CDR2 is YYNGEE. J was trimmed by 4 bases and V by 0 bases; bases with no gene match: 7. This CDR3 is built from 16 residues. Written as DNA, the CDR3 is TGTGCCAGCAGCGTAGGGAGGCTAGCGGGAGCTTACGAGCAGTACTTC. Encoded protein: CASSVGRLAGAYEQYF.

The rearrangement uses TRBV7-3 and TRBJ1-6, with 9 bases matching TRBD1. CDR3 length: 15 residues. Germline CDR1 SGHTA, CDR2 FQGTGA. The junction had 6 bases not matched to a gene; V was cut back by 1 base and J by 11 bases. CDR3 nucleotides: TGTGCCAGCAGCTTAATACCCGGACAGGGGACACCCCTCCACTTT. This sequence encodes CASSLIPGQGTPLHF.

This clone was picked up one time. CDR3 DNA sequence: TGTGCCAGCAGTGACGGACCCACCGAACGAGCTTTCTTT. Protein: CASSDGPTERAFF. The chain has TRBV25-1 and TRBJ1-1; D unresolved. The V end lost 3 bases, the J end lost 10 bases, and 15 bases lay between the germline ends. CDR3 length equals 13 residues. CDR1 is MGHDK and CDR2 is SYGVNS in the germline V gene. The full variable domain, with the rest looked up from reference TRBV25-1 and TRBJ1-1, is EADIYQTPRYLVIGTGKKITLECSQTMGHDKMYWYQQDPGMELHLIHYSYGVNSTEKGDLSSESTVSRIRTEHFPLTLESARPSHTSQYLCASSDGPTERAFFGQGTRLTVV.

V usage is TRBV7-8 and J usage is TRBJ1-1, with D maybe TRBD1 (5 bases). Trimming cost V 5 bases and J 3 bases, with 13 bases left between them. CDR1 and CDR2 from the germline V gene are SGHVS and FQNEAQ. The CDR3 is 14 amino acids. CDR3 sequence (DNA): TGTGCCAGCAGCCCAGGGCTCTTAGACACTGAAGCTTTCTTT. This codes for CASSPGLLDTEAFF.

The rearrangement joins TRBV15 to TRBJ1-1, with no clear D. With 4 bases removed from V and 7 bases from J, the gap between germline ends came to 13 bases. CDR1 and CDR2 from the germline V gene are LNHNV and YYDKDF (reference sequence). There are 13 residues in the CDR3. DNA of the CDR3: TGTGCCACCAGCACCATAAGTGCAGGTGAAGCTTTCTTT. This encodes CATSTISAGEAFF.

The chain uses TRBV11-2 and TRBJ1-5; tentatively, D is TRBD1 (5 bases). The length of the CDR3 is 12 residues. V was shortened by 5 bases and J by 7 bases, with 9 bases between the two germline ends. Germline values: CDR1 SGHAT, CDR2 FQNNGV. The CDR3 here is CASSRGRQPQHF. The CDR3 coding sequence is TGTGCCAGCAGCAGGGGTAGGCAGCCCCAGCATTTT.

The V and J genes are TRBV7-2 and TRBJ2-1; 7 bases line up with TRBD1. The junction had 8 bases not matched to a gene; V was cut back by 3 bases and J by 6 bases. CDR1 and CDR2 (germline): SGHTA, FQGNSA. The CDR3 loop spans 15 amino acids. CDR3 coding DNA: TGTGCCAGCAGCTTTGACAGGGCGATCGTCAATGAGCAGTTCTTC. Its translation is CASSFDRAIVNEQFF.

The V gene is TRBV3-1 (or the pseudogene TRBV3-2), the J gene TRBJ1-1; 8 bases fit TRBD1. Germline V CDR1 and CDR2: LGHDT, YNNKEL (reference sequence). This CDR3 spans 11 amino acids. Trimming removed 10 bases from V and 5 bases from J; junction bases left unmatched: 3. The CDR3 bases are TGTGCCACCCACAGGGGGACTGAAGCTTTCTTT. It yields the protein CATHRGTEAFF.

The chain links TRBV5-1 to TRBJ2-1; 14 nucleotides line up with TRBD2. The ends lost 2 bases at V and 4 bases at J; junction bases unmatched: 5. The CDR3 consists of 17 residues. Germline loops: CDR1 SGHRS, CDR2 YFSETQ. The CDR3 sequence is CASSFGLAGGVYNEQFF. CDR3 DNA sequence: TGCGCCAGCAGCTTCGGACTAGCGGGGGGTGTATACAATGAGCAGTTCTTC.

This clone has only a few counts. The chain recombines TRBV9 with TRBJ2-1; TRBD2 might be the D (5 bases). CDR1 is SGDLS and CDR2 is YYNGEE in the germline V gene. The CDR3 has 16 residues. The V end lost 1 base, the J end lost 7 bases, and 18 bases lay between the germline ends. This chain's CDR3 is CASSVSTGSAVNEQFF. The CDR3 nucleotides are TGTGCCAGCAGCGTATCCACGGGATCCGCAGTAAATGAGCAGTTCTTC.

The chain employs TRBV4-2 and TRBJ2-2, with 7 bases fitting TRBD2. This CDR3 contains 14 residues. Germline loops: CDR1 LGHNA, CDR2 YNFKEQ. V shed 4 bases, J shed 7 bases, and the junction held 6 bases outside the gene matches. The DNA for the CDR3 is TGTGCCAGCAGCCCCCTCGGGGGGAACGGGGAGCTGTTTTTT. It is translated as CASSPLGGNGELFF.

The rearrangement joins TRBV27 to TRBJ1-6; 7 bases line up with TRBD1. Unmatched junction bases numbered 9, after V lost 6 bases and J lost 7 bases. Germline CDR1 MNHEY, CDR2 SMNVEV (reference sequence). This CDR3 contains 15 residues. CDR3 coding DNA: TGTGCCAGCAGGTCAGGACAGGTTGGGAATTCACCCCTCCACTTT. As protein: CASRSGQVGNSPLHF.

The chain recombines TRBV5-6 with TRBJ1-1; D uncertain. The CDR3 runs 16 residues. V was shortened by 2 bases and J by 0 bases, with 14 bases between the two germline ends. Germline CDR1 reads SGHDT; CDR2 reads YYEEEE. DNA for the CDR3: TGTGCCAGCAGCTTAACTGCAGGCGCCATGAACACTGAAGCTTTCTTT. Residues: CASSLTAGAMNTEAFF.

The CDR3 nucleotides read TGTGCCAGCAGCCTAGGAAGCGGGGCTGACAGAATGGCTTTCTTT. Translating it yields CASSLGSGADRMAFF. The chain employs TRBV11-1 and TRBJ1-1; possible D gene TRBD1, 5 bases. This CDR3 comprises 15 residues. CDR1 is SGHAT, CDR2 FQDESV, per germline (reference sequence). Trimming removed 5 bases at V and 11 bases at J, with 24 bases between.

This clone was detected only once. The chain links TRBV7-3 to TRBJ1-2; maybe TRBD1 (5 bases). Germline V gene data show CDR1 as SGHTA and CDR2 as FQGTGA. With 2 bases removed from V and 2 bases from J, the gap between germline ends came to 12 bases. CDR3 length: 15 amino acids. The CDR3 DNA is TGTGCCAGCAGCTTACGGGGAGGGGAGAACTATGGCTACACCTTC. Protein: CASSLRGGENYGYTF.

The chain combines TRBV19 with TRBJ1-2; 7 bases align to TRBD1. The CDR3 is 14 residues long. The germline V gene encodes CDR1 LNHDA and CDR2 SQIVND (reference sequence). V was pared by 10 bases and J by 6 bases, with 14 bases of the junction left unmatched. In nucleotides, the CDR3 is TGTGCCACGGATAAGGAGGGGGCAAGAGATGGCTACACCTTC. This codes for CATDKEGARDGYTF.

J is TRBJ2-2 and V is TRBV7-3, with 8 bases fitting TRBD2. Germline V gives CDR1 SGHTA, CDR2 FQGTGA. V gave up 5 bases and J gave up 7 bases; unmatched junction bases: 9. The CDR3 covers 15 residues. The DNA for the CDR3 is TGTGCCAGCAGCCCGGCGGGGGGAGCTTACGGGGAGCTGTTTTTT. Its translation: CASSPAGGAYGELFF.

This rearrangement joins TRBV5-1 to TRBJ2-7, with 7 bases matching TRBD1. This CDR3 contains 15 residues. Trimming at V came to 4 bases and at J to 3 bases, leaving 10 bases not matched to a gene. In germline, CDR1 is SGHRS, CDR2 YFSETQ. CDR3: CASSIGSTGNYEQYF. As DNA, the CDR3 is TGCGCCAGCAGCATTGGGTCGACAGGGAACTACGAGCAGTACTTC.